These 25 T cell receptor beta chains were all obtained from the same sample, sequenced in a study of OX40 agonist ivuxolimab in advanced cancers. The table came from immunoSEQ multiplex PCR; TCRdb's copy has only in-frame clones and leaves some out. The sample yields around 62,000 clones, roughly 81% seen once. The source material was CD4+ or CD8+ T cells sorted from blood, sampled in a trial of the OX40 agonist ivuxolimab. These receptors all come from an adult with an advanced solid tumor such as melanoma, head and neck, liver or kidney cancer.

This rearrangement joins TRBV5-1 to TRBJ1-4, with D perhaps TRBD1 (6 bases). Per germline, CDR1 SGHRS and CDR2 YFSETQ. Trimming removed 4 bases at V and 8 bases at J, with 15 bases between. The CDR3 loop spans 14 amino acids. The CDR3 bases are TGCGCCAGCAGCCCAGGGGATATAGGGGAAAAACTGTTTTTT. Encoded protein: CASSPGDIGEKLFF.

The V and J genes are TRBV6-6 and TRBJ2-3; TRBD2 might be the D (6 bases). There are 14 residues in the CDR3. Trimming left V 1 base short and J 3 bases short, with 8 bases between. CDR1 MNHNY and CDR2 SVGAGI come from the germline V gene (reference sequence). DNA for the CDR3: TGTGCCAGCAGTTACTATCGGGAGACAGATACGCAGTATTTT. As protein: CASSYYRETDTQYF.

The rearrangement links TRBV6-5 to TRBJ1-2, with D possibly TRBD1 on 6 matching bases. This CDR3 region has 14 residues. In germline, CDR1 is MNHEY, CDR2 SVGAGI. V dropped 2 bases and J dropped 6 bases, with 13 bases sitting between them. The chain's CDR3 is CASSYNKGENGYTF. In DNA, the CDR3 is TGTGCCAGCAGTTACAATAAGGGGGAAAATGGCTACACCTTC.

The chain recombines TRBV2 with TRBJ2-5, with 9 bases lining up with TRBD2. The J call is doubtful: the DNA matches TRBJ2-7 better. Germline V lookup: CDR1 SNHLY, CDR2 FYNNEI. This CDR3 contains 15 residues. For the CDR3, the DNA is TGTGCCAGCAGCCAGACTAGCGGAAACTCCTACGAGCAGTACTTC. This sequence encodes CASSQTSGNSYEQYF.

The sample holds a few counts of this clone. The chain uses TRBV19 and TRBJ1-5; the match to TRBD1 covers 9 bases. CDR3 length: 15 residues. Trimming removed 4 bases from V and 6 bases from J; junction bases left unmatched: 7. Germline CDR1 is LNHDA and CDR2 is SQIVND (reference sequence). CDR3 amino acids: CASSTDRGYSQPQHF. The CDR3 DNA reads TGTGCCAGTAGTACAGACAGGGGGTATAGTCAGCCCCAGCATTTT.

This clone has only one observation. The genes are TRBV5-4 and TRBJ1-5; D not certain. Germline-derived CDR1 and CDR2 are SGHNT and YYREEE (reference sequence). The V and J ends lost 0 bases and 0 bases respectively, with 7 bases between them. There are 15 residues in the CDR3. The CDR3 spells CASSLGGHSNQPQHF. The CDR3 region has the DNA TGTGCCAGCAGCTTGGGAGGTCATAGCAATCAGCCCCAGCATTTT.

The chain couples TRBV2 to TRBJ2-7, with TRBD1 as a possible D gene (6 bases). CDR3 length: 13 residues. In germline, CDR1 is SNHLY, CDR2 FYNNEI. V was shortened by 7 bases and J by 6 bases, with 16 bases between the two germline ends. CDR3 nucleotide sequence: TGTGCCAGCAACAGGGAATCTTTCGGCGAGCAGTACTTC. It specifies CASNRESFGEQYF.

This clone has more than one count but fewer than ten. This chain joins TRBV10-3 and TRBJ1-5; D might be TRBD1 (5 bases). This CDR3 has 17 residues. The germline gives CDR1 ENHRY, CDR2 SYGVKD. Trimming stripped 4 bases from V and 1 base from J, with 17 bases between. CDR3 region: CAISATPAQGSNQPQHF. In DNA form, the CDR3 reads TGTGCCATCAGTGCCACCCCTGCGCAGGGAAGCAATCAGCCCCAGCATTTT.

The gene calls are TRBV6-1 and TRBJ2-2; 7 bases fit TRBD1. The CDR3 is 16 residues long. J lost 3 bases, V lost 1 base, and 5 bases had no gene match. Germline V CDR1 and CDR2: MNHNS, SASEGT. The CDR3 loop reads CASSEEQGSYTGELFF. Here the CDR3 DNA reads TGTGCCAGCAGTGAAGAACAGGGGAGTTACACCGGGGAGCTGTTTTTT.

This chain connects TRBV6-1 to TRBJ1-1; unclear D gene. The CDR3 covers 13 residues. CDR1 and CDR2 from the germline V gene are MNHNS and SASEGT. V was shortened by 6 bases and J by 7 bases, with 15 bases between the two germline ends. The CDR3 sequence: CASRPDGLREAFF. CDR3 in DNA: TGTGCCAGCAGGCCGGACGGCCTTCGTGAAGCTTTCTTT.

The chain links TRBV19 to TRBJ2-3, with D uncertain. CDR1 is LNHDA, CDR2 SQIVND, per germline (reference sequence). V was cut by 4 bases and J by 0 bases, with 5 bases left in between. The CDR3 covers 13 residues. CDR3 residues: CASSKESTDTQYF. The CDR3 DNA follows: TGTGCCAGTAGTAAGGAAAGCACAGATACGCAGTATTTT.

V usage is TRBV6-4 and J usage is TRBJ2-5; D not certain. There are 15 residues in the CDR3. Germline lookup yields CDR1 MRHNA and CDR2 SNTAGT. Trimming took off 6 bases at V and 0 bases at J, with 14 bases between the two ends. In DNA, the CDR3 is TGTGCCAGCAGGAGCTCCGGGCAGCACCAAGAGACCCAGTACTTC. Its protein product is CASRSSGQHQETQYF.

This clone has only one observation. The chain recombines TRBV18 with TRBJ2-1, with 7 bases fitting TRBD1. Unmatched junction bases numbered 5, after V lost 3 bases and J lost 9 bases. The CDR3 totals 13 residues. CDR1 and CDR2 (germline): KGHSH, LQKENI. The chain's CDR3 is CASSPRQGGEQFF. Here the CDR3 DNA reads TGTGCCAGCTCACCCCGACAGGGCGGTGAGCAGTTCTTC.

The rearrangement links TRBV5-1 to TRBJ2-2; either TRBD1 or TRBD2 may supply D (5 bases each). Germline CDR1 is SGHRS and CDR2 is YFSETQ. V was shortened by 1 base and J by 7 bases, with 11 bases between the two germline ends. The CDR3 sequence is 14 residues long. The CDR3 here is CASSLRDPSGELFF. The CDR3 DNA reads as TGCGCCAGCAGCTTGAGGGACCCTAGCGGGGAGCTGTTTTTT.

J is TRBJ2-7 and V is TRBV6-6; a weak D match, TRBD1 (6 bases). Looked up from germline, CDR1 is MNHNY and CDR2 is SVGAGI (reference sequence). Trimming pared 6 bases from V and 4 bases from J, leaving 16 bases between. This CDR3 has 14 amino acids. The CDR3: CASSDLTGDYEQYF. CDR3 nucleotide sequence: TGTGCCAGCAGCGACTTGACAGGAGATTACGAGCAGTACTTC.

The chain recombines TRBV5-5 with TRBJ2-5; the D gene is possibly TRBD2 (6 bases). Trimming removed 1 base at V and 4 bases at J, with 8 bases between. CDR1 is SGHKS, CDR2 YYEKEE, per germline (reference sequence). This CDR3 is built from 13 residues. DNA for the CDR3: TGTGCCAGCAGCTTGCTGGGGGGAGAGACCCAGTACTTC. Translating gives CASSLLGGETQYF.

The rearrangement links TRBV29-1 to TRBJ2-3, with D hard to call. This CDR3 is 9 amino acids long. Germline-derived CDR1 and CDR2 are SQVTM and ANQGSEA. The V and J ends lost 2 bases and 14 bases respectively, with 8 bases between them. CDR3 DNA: TGCAGCGTTGAATTGGACCCGTATTTT. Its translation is CSVELDPYF.

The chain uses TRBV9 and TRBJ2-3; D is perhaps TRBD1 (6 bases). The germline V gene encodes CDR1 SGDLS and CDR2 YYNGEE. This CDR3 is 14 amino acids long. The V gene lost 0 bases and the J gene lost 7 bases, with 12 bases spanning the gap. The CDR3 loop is CASSVDPGANTQYF. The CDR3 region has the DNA TGTGCCAGCAGCGTAGACCCAGGGGCGAATACGCAGTATTTT.

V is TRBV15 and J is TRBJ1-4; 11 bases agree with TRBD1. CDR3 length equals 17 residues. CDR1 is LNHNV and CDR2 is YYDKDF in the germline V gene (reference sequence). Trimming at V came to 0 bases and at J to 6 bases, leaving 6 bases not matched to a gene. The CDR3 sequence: CATSRDPGQGEYEKLFF. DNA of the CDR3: TGTGCCACCAGCAGAGATCCGGGACAGGGGGAATATGAAAAACTGTTTTTT.

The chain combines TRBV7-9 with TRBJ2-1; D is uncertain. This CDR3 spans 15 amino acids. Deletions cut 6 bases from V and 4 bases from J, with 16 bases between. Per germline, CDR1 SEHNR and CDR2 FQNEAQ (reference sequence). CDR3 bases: TGTGCCAGCAGTTCCACGGGCCGAGATTACAATGAGCAGTTCTTC. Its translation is CASSSTGRDYNEQFF.

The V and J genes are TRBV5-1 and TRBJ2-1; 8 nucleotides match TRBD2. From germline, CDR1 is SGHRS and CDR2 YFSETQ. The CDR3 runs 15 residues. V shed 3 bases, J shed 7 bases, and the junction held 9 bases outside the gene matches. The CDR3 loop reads CASSSGGTTNNEQFF. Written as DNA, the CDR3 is TGCGCCAGCAGCTCGGGGGGGACTACGAATAATGAGCAGTTCTTC.

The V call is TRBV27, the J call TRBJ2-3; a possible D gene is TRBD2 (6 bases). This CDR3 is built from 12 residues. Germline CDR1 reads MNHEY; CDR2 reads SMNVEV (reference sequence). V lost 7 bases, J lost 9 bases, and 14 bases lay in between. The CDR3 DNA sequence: TGTGCCAGCATAGCCCGGGACTCCACGCAGTATTTT. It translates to CASIARDSTQYF.

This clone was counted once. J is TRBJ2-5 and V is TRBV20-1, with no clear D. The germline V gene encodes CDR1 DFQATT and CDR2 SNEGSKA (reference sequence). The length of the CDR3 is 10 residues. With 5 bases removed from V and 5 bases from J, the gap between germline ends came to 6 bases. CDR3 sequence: CSALGETQYF. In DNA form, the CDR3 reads TGCAGTGCTCTAGGGGAGACCCAGTACTTC.

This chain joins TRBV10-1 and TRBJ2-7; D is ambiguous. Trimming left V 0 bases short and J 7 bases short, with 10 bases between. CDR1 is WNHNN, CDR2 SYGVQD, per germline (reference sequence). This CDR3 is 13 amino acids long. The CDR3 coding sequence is TGCGCCAGCAGTGAGTCGGGATTTGGGGAGCAGTACTTC. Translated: CASSESGFGEQYF.

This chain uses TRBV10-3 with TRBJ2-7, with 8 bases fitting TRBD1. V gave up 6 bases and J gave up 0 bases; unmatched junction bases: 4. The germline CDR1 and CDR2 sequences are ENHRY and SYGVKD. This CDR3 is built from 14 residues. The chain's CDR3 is CAIRPGQASYEQYF. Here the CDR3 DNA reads TGTGCCATCAGGCCGGGACAGGCCTCCTACGAGCAGTACTTC.